These 12 T cell receptor beta chains share one sample of origin, sequenced in a study of spatial heterogeneity in lung cancer. Study outcomes and limitations: One measure, the expanded intratumoral alpha and beta TCR count, tracked tumor mutation counts.

Documented time point: sample taken at primary tumor resection. Antigens for these TCRs are unknown. TCRdb used MiXCR to reprocess the 5' RACE reads, holding one entry per CDR3 protein. The sample has about 100,000 distinct CDR3 sequences; about 4.6% are singletons. Source: lung tumor tissue, taken at surgery. These receptors came from a male donor with early-stage non-small cell lung cancer.

This clonotype has a count of ten or more. The V and J genes are TRBV5-4 and TRBJ1-1; no clear D. CDR1 is SGHNT, CDR2 YYREEE, per germline (reference sequence). CDR3 size: 15 residues. Trimming took off 3 bases at V and 5 bases at J, with 17 bases between the two ends. CDR3 sequence (DNA): TGTGCCAGCAGCTCGGGGAGCCTTCGCGATACTGAAGCTTTCTTT. Protein product: CASSSGSLRDTEAFF.

This clonotype came up many times. The J gene is TRBJ2-7, the V gene TRBV12-3 or TRBV12-4; 10 bases align to TRBD1. V was clipped by 6 bases and J by 4 bases; unmatched bases: 6. This CDR3 spans 14 amino acids. CDR3 bases: TGTGCCAGCAGCCAGGACAGGGGGGATTACGAGCAGTACTTC. It translates to CASSQDRGDYEQYF.

This clonotype has at least ten counts. The chain couples TRBV12-3 or TRBV12-4 to TRBJ2-1; weak D call: TRBD2 (6 bases). CDR3 length equals 17 residues. V was pared by 7 bases and J by 3 bases, with 22 bases between. The CDR3 nucleotides are TGTGCCAGCACCCCCCAATCTAGCGCGGATTACTACAATGAGCAGTTCTTC. It is translated as CASTPQSSADYYNEQFF.

This clonotype was observed at least ten times. The V and J genes are TRBV28 and TRBJ2-7; 8 bases are a match to TRBD1. CDR1 and CDR2 from the germline V gene are MDHEN and SYDVKM. CDR3 size: 14 residues. Trimming cost V 3 bases and J 2 bases; bases outside gene matches: 3. In nucleotides, the CDR3 is TGTGCCAGCAGTTTTGGACAGGGCCCCTACGAGCAGTACTTC. Amino acid sequence: CASSFGQGPYEQYF. Based on the CDR3 plus reference TRBV28 and TRBJ2-7, the full variable domain is DVKVTQSSRYLVKRTGEKVFLECVQDMDHENMFWYRQDPGLGLRLIYFSYDVKMKEKGDIPEGYSVSREKKERFSLILESASTNQTSMYLCASSFGQGPYEQYFGPGTRLTVT.

This clonotype was observed at least ten times. V and J are TRBV28 and TRBJ2-4; D perhaps matches TRBD2 (5 bases). The CDR3 covers 17 residues. Trimming pared 1 base from V and 0 bases from J, leaving 13 bases between. The germline V gene has CDR1 MDHEN and CDR2 SYDVKM. CDR3 sequence: CASSLSRSGVAKNIQYF. The DNA of the CDR3 is TGTGCCAGCAGTTTATCGCGGAGCGGCGTAGCCAAAAACATTCAGTACTTC. Filled out from reference TRBV28 and TRBJ2-4, the complete variable domain reads DVKVTQSSRYLVKRTGEKVFLECVQDMDHENMFWYRQDPGLGLRLIYFSYDVKMKEKGDIPEGYSVSREKKERFSLILESASTNQTSMYLCASSLSRSGVAKNIQYFGAGTRLSVL.

This clonotype was detected ten times or more. V and J are TRBV10-3 and TRBJ1-1, with D tentatively TRBD1 (5 bases). This CDR3 is 14 amino acids long. Germline loops: CDR1 ENHRY, CDR2 SYGVKD. V lost 4 bases, J lost 4 bases, and 13 bases lay in between. The CDR3 region is CAISAGGYGTEAFF. CDR3 DNA: TGTGCCATCAGTGCTGGGGGGTACGGCACTGAAGCTTTCTTT.

The V call is TRBV28, the J call TRBJ2-1; D may be TRBD2 (5 bases). CDR1 MDHEN and CDR2 SYDVKM come from the germline V gene. V lost 4 bases, J lost 3 bases, and 13 bases lay in between. The CDR3 is 15 amino acids. CDR3 amino acids: CASSSLGSFYNEQFF. In nucleotides, the CDR3 is TGTGCCAGCAGTTCATTGGGGAGCTTCTACAATGAGCAGTTCTTC.

This clonotype has ten or more counts. This chain links TRBV28 with TRBJ2-7; 8 positions match TRBD1. CDR3 length: 15 residues. Germline CDR1 and CDR2: MDHEN and SYDVKM. Trimming at V came to 6 bases and at J to 5 bases, leaving 12 bases not matched to a gene. The CDR3 bases are TGTGCCAGCAGACCCCCGGACAGGGCCTTTCACGAGCAGTACTTC. It yields the protein CASRPPDRAFHEQYF.

This clonotype was seen many times. The chain links TRBV6-5 to TRBJ1-6; D is perhaps TRBD1 (6 bases). There are 14 residues in the CDR3. V was cut by 5 bases and J by 8 bases, with 13 bases left in between. Germline V gene sequence: CDR1 MNHEY, CDR2 SVGAGI. DNA for the CDR3: TGTGCCAGCAGTATTACAGGGAGAGATTCACCCCTCCACTTT. Translating it yields CASSITGRDSPLHF.

This clonotype was counted at least ten times. V gene TRBV28 combines with J gene TRBJ2-7, with 7 bases matching TRBD2. The germline V gene has CDR1 MDHEN and CDR2 SYDVKM. Trimming took 4 bases from V and 13 from J; bases not matched to a gene: 7. The CDR3 runs to 11 residues. CDR3 residues: CASSSPGLRYF. The CDR3 coding sequence is TGTGCCAGCAGTTCCCCGGGACTACGATACTTC.

This clonotype has a count of ten or more. V is TRBV6-2 or TRBV6-3 and J is TRBJ2-5; no clear D. CDR3 length equals 15 residues. Germline V gives CDR1 MNHEY, CDR2 SVGEGT. Trimming stripped 4 bases from V and 5 bases from J, with 17 bases between. DNA of the CDR3: TGTGCCAGCAGTTCCCCAAACCGAGGCTGGGAGACCCAGTACTTC. It specifies CASSSPNRGWETQYF.

V usage is TRBV7-6 and J usage is TRBJ2-2; 14 bases line up with TRBD2. Germline V CDR1 and CDR2: SGHVS, FNYEAQ. V dropped 1 base and J dropped 7; count of bases not matched to a gene: 8. The CDR3 is 18 amino acids. The chain's CDR3 is CASSLVGTSGSVDGELFF. The CDR3 bases are TGTGCCAGCAGCTTAGTCGGGACTAGCGGGAGTGTAGACGGGGAGCTGTTTTTT.